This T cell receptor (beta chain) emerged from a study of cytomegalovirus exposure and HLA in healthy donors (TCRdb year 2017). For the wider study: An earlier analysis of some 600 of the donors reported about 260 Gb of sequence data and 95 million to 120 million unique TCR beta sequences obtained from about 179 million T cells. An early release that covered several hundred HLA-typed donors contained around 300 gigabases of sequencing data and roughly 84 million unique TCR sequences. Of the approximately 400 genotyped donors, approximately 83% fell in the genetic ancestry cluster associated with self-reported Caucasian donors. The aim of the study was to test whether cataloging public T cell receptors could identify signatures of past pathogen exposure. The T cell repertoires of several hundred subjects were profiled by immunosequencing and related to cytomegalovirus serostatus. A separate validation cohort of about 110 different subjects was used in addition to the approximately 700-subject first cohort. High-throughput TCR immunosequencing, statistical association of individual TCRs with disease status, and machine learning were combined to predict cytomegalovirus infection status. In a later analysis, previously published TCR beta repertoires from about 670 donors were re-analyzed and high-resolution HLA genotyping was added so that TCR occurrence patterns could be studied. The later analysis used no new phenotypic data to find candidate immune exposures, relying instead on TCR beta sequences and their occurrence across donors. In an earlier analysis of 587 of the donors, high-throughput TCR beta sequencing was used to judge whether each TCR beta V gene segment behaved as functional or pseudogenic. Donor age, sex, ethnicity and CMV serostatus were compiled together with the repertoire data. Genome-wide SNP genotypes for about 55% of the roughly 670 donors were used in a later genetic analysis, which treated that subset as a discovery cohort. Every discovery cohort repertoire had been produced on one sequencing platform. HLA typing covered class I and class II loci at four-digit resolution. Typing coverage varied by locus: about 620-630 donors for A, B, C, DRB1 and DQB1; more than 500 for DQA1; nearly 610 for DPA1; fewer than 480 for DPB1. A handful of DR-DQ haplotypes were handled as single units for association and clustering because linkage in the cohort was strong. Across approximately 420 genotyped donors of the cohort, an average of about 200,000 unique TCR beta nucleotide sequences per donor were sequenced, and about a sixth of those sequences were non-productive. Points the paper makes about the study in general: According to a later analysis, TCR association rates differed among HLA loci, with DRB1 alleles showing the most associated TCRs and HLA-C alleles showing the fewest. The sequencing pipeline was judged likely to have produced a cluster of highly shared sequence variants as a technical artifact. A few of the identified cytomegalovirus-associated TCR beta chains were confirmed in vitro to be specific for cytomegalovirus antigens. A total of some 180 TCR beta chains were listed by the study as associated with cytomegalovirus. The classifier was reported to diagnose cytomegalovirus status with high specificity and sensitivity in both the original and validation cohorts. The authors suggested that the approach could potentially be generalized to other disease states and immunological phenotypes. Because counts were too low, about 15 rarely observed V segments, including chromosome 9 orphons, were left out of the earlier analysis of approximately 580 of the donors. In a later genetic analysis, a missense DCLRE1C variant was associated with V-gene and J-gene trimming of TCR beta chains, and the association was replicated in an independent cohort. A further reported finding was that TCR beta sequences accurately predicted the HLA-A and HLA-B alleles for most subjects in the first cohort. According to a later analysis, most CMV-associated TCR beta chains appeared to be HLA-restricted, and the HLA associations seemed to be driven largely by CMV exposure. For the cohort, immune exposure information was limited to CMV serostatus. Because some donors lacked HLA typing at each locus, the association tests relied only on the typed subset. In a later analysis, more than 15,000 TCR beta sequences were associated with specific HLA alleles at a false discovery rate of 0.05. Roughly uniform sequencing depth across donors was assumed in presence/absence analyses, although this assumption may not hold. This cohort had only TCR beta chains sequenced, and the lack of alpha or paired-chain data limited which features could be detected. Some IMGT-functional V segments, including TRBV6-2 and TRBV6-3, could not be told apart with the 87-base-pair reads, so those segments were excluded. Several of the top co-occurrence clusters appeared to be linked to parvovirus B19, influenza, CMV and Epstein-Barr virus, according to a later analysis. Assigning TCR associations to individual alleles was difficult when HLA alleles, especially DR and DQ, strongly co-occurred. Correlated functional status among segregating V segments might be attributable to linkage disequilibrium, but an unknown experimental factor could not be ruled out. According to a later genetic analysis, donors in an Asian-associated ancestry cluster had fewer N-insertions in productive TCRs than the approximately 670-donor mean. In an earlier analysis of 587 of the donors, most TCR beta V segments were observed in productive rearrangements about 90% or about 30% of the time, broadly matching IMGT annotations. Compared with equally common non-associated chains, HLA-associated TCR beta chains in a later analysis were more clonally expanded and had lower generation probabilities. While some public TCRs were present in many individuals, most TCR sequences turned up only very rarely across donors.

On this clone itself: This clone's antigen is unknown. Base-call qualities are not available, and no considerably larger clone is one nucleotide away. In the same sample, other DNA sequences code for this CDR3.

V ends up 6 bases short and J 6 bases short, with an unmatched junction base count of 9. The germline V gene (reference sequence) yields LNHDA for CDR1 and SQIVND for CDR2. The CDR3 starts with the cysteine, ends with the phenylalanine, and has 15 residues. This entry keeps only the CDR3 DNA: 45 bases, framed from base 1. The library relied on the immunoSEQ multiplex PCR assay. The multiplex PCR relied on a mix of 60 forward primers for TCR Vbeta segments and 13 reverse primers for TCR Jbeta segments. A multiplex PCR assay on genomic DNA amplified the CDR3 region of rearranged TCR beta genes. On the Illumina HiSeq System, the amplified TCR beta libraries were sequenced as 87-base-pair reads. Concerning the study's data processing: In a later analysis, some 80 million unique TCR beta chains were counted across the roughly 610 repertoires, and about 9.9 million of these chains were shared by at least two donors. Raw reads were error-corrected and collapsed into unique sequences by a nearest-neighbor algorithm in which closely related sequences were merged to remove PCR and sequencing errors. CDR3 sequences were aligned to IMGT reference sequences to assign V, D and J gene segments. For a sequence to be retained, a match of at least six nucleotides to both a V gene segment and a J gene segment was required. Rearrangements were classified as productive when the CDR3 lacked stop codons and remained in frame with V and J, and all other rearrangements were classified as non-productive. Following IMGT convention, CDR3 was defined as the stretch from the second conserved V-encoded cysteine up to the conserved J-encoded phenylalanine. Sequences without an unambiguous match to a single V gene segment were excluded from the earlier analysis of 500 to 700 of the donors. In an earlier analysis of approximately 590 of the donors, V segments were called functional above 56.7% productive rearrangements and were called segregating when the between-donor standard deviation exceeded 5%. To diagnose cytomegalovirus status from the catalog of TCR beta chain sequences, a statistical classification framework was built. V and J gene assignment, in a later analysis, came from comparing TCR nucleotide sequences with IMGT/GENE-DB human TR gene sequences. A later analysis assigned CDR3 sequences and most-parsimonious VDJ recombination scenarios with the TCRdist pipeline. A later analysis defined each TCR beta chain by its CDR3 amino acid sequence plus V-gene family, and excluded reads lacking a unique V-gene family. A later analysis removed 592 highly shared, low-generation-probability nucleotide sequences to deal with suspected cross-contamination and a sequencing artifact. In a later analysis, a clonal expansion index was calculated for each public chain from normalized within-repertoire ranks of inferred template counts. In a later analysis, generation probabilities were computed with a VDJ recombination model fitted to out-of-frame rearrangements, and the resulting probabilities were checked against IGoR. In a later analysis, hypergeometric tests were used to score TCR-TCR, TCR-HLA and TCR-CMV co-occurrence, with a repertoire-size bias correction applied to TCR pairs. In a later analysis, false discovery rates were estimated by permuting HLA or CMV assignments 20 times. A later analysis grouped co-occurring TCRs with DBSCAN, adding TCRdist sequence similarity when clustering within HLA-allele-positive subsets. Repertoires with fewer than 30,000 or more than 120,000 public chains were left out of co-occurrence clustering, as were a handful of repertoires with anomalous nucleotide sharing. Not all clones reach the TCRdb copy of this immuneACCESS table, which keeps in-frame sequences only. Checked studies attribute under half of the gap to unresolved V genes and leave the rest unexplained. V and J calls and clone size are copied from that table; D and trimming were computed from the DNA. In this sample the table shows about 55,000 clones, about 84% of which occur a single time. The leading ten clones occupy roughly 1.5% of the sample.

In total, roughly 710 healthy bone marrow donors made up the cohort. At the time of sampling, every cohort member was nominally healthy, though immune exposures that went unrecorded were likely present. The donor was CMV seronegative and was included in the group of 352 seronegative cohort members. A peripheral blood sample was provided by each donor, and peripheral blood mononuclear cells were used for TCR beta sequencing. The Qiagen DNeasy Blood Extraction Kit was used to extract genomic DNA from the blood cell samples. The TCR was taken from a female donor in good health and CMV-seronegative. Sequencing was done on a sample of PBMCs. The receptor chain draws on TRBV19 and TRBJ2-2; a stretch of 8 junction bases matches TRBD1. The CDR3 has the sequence CASRGSDRGAGELFF. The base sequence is TGTGCCAGTAGGGGGTCAGACAGGGGAGCCGGGGAGCTGTTTTTT.